Each of the 11 T cell receptor beta chains below was sequenced from the same sample in a study of blood T cell repertoires in COVID-19. Profiling relied on immunoSEQ multiplex PCR, and the TCRdb table lists in-frame clones only, not all of them. The sample lists around 250,000 clones, around 88% occurring once. The source material was peripheral blood. These TCRs come from a man older than 75 with acute or convalescent COVID-19.

The chain has TRBV4-1 and TRBJ2-7; 8 bases match TRBD1. The CDR3 is 15 amino acids. The V and J ends lost 1 base and 2 bases, in that order; junction bases with no gene match: 4. Looked up from germline, CDR1 is MGHRA and CDR2 is YSYEKL. The CDR3 region is CASSQGGQATYEQYF. The DNA for the CDR3 is TGCGCCAGCAGCCAAGGGGGACAGGCCACCTACGAGCAGTACTTC.

This clone is a singleton in its sample. This chain connects TRBV9 to TRBJ2-2, with D possibly matching TRBD1 (5 bases). This CDR3 is 14 amino acids long. V was clipped by 4 bases and J by 5 bases, with 12 bases between them. Germline CDR1 is SGDLS and CDR2 is YYNGEE. The chain's CDR3 is CASSLTAGTGELFF. Written as DNA, the CDR3 is TGTGCCAGCAGCCTCACCGCAGGGACCGGGGAGCTGTTTTTT.

The J gene is TRBJ2-7, the V gene TRBV21-1; the DNA was not used to check the table's D call, TRBD1. TRBV21-1 is reported as a pseudogene. The CDR3 contains 14 residues. This CDR3 is CASSPGQGPYEQYF. In DNA form, the CDR3 reads TGTGCCAGCAGCCCCGGACAGGGGCCCTACGAGCAGTACTTC.

The V and J genes are TRBV29-1 and TRBJ2-3; a possible D gene is TRBD2 (6 bases). This CDR3 has 16 amino acids. Germline CDR1 SQVTM, CDR2 ANQGSEA. V was clipped by 4 bases and J by 0 bases, with 17 bases between them. The CDR3 sequence is CSVGARRGRSTDTQYF. CDR3 DNA: TGCAGCGTTGGAGCTCGGAGGGGCCGGAGCACAGATACGCAGTATTTT.

The V call is TRBV5-1, the J call TRBJ2-1; tentative D call: TRBD2 (7 bases). V lost 3 bases, J lost 5 bases, and 12 bases lay in between. Per the germline V gene, CDR1 is SGHRS and CDR2 is YFSETQ. The CDR3 extends over 14 amino acids. CDR3 bases: TGCGCCAGCAGCTGGGGAGGGGGTAACAATGAGCAGTTCTTC. The encoded protein is CASSWGGGNNEQFF. The full variable domain, completed using reference TRBV5-1 and TRBJ2-1, is KAGVTQTPRYLIKTRGQQVTLSCSPISGHRSVSWYQQTPGQGLQFLFEYFSETQRNKGNFPGRFSGRQFSNSRSEMNVSTLELGDSALYLCASSWGGGNNEQFFGPGTRLTVL.

CDR3 residues: CASSRQGAYGYTF. CDR3 sequence (DNA): TGTGCCAGCAGCCGACAGGGGGCCTATGGCTACACCTTC. J is TRBJ1-2 and V is TRBV28; 10 bases align to TRBD1. Trimming removed 6 bases from V and 4 bases from J; junction bases left unmatched: 2. The CDR3 contains 13 residues. Germline-derived CDR1 and CDR2 are MDHEN and SYDVKM.

CDR3 sequence reads: CASSFYPSGGARETQYF. CDR3 sequence (DNA): TGTGCCAGCAGCTTTTATCCTAGCGGGGGGGCGCGAGAGACCCAGTACTTC. The chain joins TRBV5-5 to TRBJ2-5, with TRBD2 matching over 12 bases. The V gene end was trimmed by 2 bases and the J gene end by 4 bases; junction bases not matched to a gene: 9. The CDR3 is 17 residues long. In germline, CDR1 is SGHKS, CDR2 YYEKEE (reference sequence).

The chain links TRBV4-1 to TRBJ2-7; the match to TRBD2 covers 12 bases. Trimming removed 3 bases from V and 3 bases from J; junction bases left unmatched: 3. This CDR3 has 15 amino acids. Germline V gene data show CDR1 as MGHRA and CDR2 as YSYEKL. As DNA, the CDR3 is TGCGCCAGCAGCCAGACACTAGCGGGGGGCTACGAGCAGTACTTC. It yields the protein CASSQTLAGGYEQYF.

A few counts support this clone. The chain recombines TRBV7-9 with TRBJ2-4; 7 nucleotides match TRBD1. Germline assignment: CDR1 SEHNR and CDR2 FQNEAQ (reference sequence). The CDR3 spans 15 residues. V lost 1 base, J lost 6 bases, and 6 bases stayed unmatched. In DNA form, the CDR3 reads TGTGCCAGCAGCTTAGGTGGCAGGGGGATAAACATTCAGTACTTC. Translating gives CASSLGGRGINIQYF.

The sample holds many counts of this clone. V is TRBV11-2 and J is TRBJ2-1, with 16 bases matching TRBD2. CDR3 length: 17 amino acids. Germline V gives CDR1 SGHAT, CDR2 FQNNGV. J gave up 6 bases and V 6 bases, and 8 bases lay outside the gene matches. The CDR3: CASRQGLAGGPGNEQFF. CDR3 nucleotides: TGTGCCAGCAGACAGGGACTAGCGGGAGGGCCAGGCAATGAGCAGTTCTTC.

This clone turned up a few times. This chain uses TRBV28 with TRBJ1-5, with D perhaps matching TRBD1 (5 bases). Per germline, CDR1 MDHEN and CDR2 SYDVKM. The ends were cut back, 5 bases at V and 4 bases at J, with 12 bases in the middle. The CDR3 sequence is 14 residues long. The CDR3 DNA is TGTGCCAGCAGTCCCGTGGGGACTAATCAGCCCCAGCATTTT. It yields the protein CASSPVGTNQPQHF.